A single TCR beta chain is shown here with its context. Antigen: not known. The data are from a study of shared clonotypes between healthy human individuals. About the study: Three CD4 naive, three CD4 memory, two CD8 naive and one CD8 memory plate were used per donor. Study-wide points: All-four-donor shared clonotypes had higher generation probabilities than non-shared clonotypes did.

Assay execution took place at the deep level. TCRdb's copy holds only in-frame clones and misses some; the assay was immunoSEQ multiplex PCR. The sample lists about 2.3 million clones, 90% to 95% occurring once. Each sample came from a Caucasian adult donor living in Nashville, Tennessee. The CDR3 is 15 residues long. CDR1 is SGHVS and CDR2 is FNYEAQ in the germline V gene. The V end lost 1 base, the J end lost 3 bases, and 13 bases lay between the germline ends. This chain connects TRBV7-6 to TRBJ2-7, with D tentatively TRBD2 (5 bases). The specimen sequenced was naive CD4+ T cells from PBMCs. Documented subset: CD45RA+ positively selected. This sequence originates from a man aged 18 to 30 in good health. Some clones in this sample may be carry-over from other donors' samples. The CDR3 bases are TGTGCCAGCAGCTTAGGTTCGGGGAATTACTACGAGCAGTACTTC. This codes for CASSLGSGNYYEQYF.